These 5 T cell receptor beta chains were all obtained from the same sample, sequenced in a study of shared clonotypes between healthy human individuals. Assay used: immunoSEQ multiplex PCR; TCRdb lists only in-frame clones, some missing. Among around 600,000 clones, around 97% were seen once, and the ten largest hold less than 0.065%. Sequencing was carried out using naive CD4+ T cells sorted from blood. Subset given: CD45RA+ positively selected. These TCRs come from a woman in her 30s in good health.

This chain joins TRBV29-1 and TRBJ2-7; 8 bases are shared with TRBD1. The V gene end was trimmed by 6 bases and the J gene end by 3 bases; junction bases not matched to a gene: 7. CDR3 length equals 13 residues. Germline V gene sequence: CDR1 SQVTM, CDR2 ANQGSEA. The CDR3 here is CSVVTGVDYEQYF. DNA of the CDR3: TGCAGCGTAGTGACAGGGGTGGACTACGAGCAGTACTTC.

This chain uses TRBV7-8 with TRBJ2-5, with 8 bases aligning to TRBD2. Losses at the gene ends were 1 base for V and 0 bases for J; bases not matched to a gene: 4. There are 16 residues in the CDR3. CDR1 is SGHVS, CDR2 FQNEAQ, per germline. The CDR3 here is CASSLGPSGYQETQYF. In nucleotides, the CDR3 is TGTGCCAGCAGCTTAGGCCCTAGCGGGTACCAAGAGACCCAGTACTTC.

The chain employs TRBV6-4 and TRBJ2-1; TRBD1 agrees at 9 bases. V lost 6 bases to trimming and J lost 4 bases; unmatched junction nucleotides: 7. CDR3 length: 15 amino acids. Germline values: CDR1 MRHNA, CDR2 SNTAGT. The CDR3 DNA follows: TGTGCCAGCAGCCGGGACAGGGCCCTTTACAATGAGCAGTTCTTC. It translates to CASSRDRALYNEQFF.

The V gene is TRBV5-8, the J gene TRBJ2-5; tentatively, D is TRBD2 (5 bases). Germline V gives CDR1 SGHTS, CDR2 YDEGEE. V was cut by 1 base and J by 5 bases, with 9 bases left in between. The CDR3 has 13 amino acids. The CDR3 DNA is TGTGCCAGCAGCTTGTCGGGGAAGGAGACCCAGTACTTC. Residues: CASSLSGKETQYF.

This clone has just a few counts. The rearrangement joins TRBV5-1 to TRBJ1-5; D call uncertain. V lost 4 bases, J lost 3 bases, and 14 bases lay in between. CDR3 length: 15 residues. Germline values: CDR1 SGHRS, CDR2 YFSETQ. The chain's CDR3 is CASSPGDLPNQPQHF. The CDR3, as DNA: TGCGCCAGCAGCCCCGGAGACCTACCCAATCAGCCCCAGCATTTT.